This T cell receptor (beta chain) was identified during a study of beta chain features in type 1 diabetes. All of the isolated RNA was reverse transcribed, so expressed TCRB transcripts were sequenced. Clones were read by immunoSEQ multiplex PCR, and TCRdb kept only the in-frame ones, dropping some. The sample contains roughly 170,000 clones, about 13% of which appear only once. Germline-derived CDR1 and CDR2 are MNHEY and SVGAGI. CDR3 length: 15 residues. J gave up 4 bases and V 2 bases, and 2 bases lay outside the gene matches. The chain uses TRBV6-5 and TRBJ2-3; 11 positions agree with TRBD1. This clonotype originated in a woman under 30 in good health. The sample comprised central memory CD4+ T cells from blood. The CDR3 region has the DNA TGTGCCAGCAGTTACCCGGGACAGGGGGCAGATACGCAGTATTTT. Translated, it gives CASSYPGQGADTQYF.